Listed below are T cell receptor beta chains from one sample, sequenced in a study of response to subunit inactivated influenza vaccine. TCRdb reprocessed the RT-PCR reads with MiXCR, giving one entry per CDR3 protein. The data hold about half a million distinct CDR3 sequences, with over 9.5% observed a single time. The material sequenced was PBMCs from blood, taken 40 to 50 days after vaccination. The receptor source for this set is a man in his fifties or sixties who received an inactivated influenza vaccine. The CDR3 runs from the conserved cysteine through the conserved F or W. A D gene is named only where the DNA matches it firmly. Clone sizes are given selectively: once, few, many, or a class where the clone is expanded.

d_call	clone_size	v_call	j_call	cdr3_nt	cdr3_aa
TRBD2	many	TRBV11-1	TRBJ2-1	TGTGCCAGCAGCCCACTAGCGGCAAATGAGCAGTTCTTC	CASSPLAANEQFF
-	few	TRBV7-8	TRBJ1-3	TGTGCCAGCAGCTTAGGCAGAAGGGGGAACACCATATATTTT	CASSLGRRGNTIYF
-	few	TRBV24-1	TRBJ2-5	TGTGCCACCAGTGATTTGCAACCGGGGTCCCAAGAGACCCAGTACTTC	CATSDLQPGSQETQYF
-	many	TRBV7-7	TRBJ2-1	TGTGCTAGCAGCCCCGGGCAGGGCGGATCATACAATGAGCAGTTCTTC	CASSPGQGGSYNEQFF
-	few	TRBV27	TRBJ2-7	TGTGCCAGCAGTATAGGGAATCTACCGGGGGAGCAGTACTTC	CASSIGNLPGEQYF
TRBD1	few	TRBV6-5	TRBJ1-2	TGTGCCAGCAGTTACTCAGGACAGGGTAACTATGGCTACACCTTC	CASSYSGQGNYGYTF
-	-	TRBV7-9	TRBJ2-1	TGTGCCAGCAGCTTAGGATGGCAGGAGCCCTACAATGAGCAGTTCTTC	CASSLGWQEPYNEQFF
-	many	TRBV4-1	TRBJ2-7	TGCGCCAGCAGCCCATCGACAGGGAGGGGCGAGCAGTACTTC	CASSPSTGRGEQYF
-	many	TRBV5-1	TRBJ2-5	TGCGCCAGCAGCCTCAGGCAAGAGACCCAGTACTTC	CASSLRQETQYF
-	-	TRBV3-1	TRBJ2-2	TGTGCCAGCAGCCCCCAGCCGGACGGGGAGCTGTTTTTT	CASSPQPDGELFF
TRBD2	-	TRBV5-1	TRBJ2-7	TGCGCCAGCAGCTTGGCGCCTAGCGGTTCCAGCTCCTACGAGCAGTACTTC	CASSLAPSGSSSYEQYF